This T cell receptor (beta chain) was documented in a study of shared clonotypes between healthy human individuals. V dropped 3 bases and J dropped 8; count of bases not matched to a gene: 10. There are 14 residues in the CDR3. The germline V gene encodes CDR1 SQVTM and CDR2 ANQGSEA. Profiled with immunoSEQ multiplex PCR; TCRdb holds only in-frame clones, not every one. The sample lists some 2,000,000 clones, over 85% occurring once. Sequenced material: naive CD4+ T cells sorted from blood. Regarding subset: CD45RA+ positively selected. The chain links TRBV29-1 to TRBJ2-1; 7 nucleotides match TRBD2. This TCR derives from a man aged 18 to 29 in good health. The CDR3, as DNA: TGCAGCGTTGAGTCCCGCGGGGGTGGGGATGAGCAGTTCTTC. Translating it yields CSVESRGGGDEQFF.